A single TCR beta chain is shown here with its context. This specimen belongs to a study of OX40 agonist ivuxolimab in advanced cancers. Sequencing used immunoSEQ multiplex PCR; TCRdb keeps in-frame clones, though not all of them. This table has 60,000 or so clones, roughly 83% appearing once. Trimming stripped 1 base from V and 6 bases from J, with 13 bases between. The CDR3 has 14 amino acids. Germline CDR1 is SGHTA and CDR2 is FQGNSA. This receptor was obtained from an adult with an advanced solid tumor such as melanoma, head and neck, liver or kidney cancer. This material consisted of CD4+ or CD8+ T cells sorted from blood, taken in a trial of the OX40 agonist ivuxolimab. The gene calls are TRBV7-2 and TRBJ2-7; weak D call: TRBD1 (5 bases). The CDR3 coding sequence is TGTGCCAGCAGCTTAGAGGCCAGGGCTCGCGAGCAGTACTTC. Its translation: CASSLEARAREQYF. Using reference TRBV7-2 and TRBJ2-7 for the parts outside the CDR3, the full variable domain is GAGVSQSPSNKVTEKGKDVELRCDPISGHTALYWYRQSLGQGLEFLIYFQGNSAPDKSGLPSDRFSAERTGGSVSTLTIQRTQQEDSAVYLCASSLEARAREQYFGPGTRLTVT.